This is a list of T cell receptor beta chains from one sample in a study of T cell responses to AZD1222 COVID-19 vaccine. Measured with immunoSEQ multiplex PCR; TCRdb has only the in-frame clones, and not every one. The sample has 90,000 to 140,000 clones, around 90% seen once. The input for sequencing was peripheral blood, taken on day 0 of AZD1222 vaccination. The source is an adult in good health. The CDR3 runs from the conserved cysteine through the conserved F or W. D genes are given only for firm matches. Where a row states a size, it is once, few, many or the class of an expanded clone; other rows omit it.

V gene: TRBV19
D gene: .
J gene: TRBJ2-7
clone size: .
CDR3 DNA: TGTGCCAGTAGTATTAAAACAGGCTACGAGCAGTACTTC
CDR3 protein: CASSIKTGYEQYF

V gene: TRBV9
D gene: .
J gene: TRBJ2-1
clone size: .
CDR3 DNA: TGTGCCAGCAGCGGACTTAGTGATGAGCAGTTCTTC
CDR3 protein: CASSGLSDEQFF

V gene: TRBV24-1
D gene: TRBD1
J gene: TRBJ1-2
clone size: .
CDR3 DNA: TGTGCCACCAGCATGACAGGGTGGTATGGCTACACCTTC
CDR3 protein: CATSMTGWYGYTF

V gene: TRBV12-3/TRBV12-4
D gene: TRBD2
J gene: TRBJ2-3
clone size: .
CDR3 DNA: TGTGCCAGCATCCCGGGACTAGCAGATACGCAGTATTTT
CDR3 protein: CASIPGLADTQYF

V gene: TRBV5-1
D gene: .
J gene: TRBJ2-7
clone size: once
CDR3 DNA: TGCGCCAGCAGCTCTCAGGGGCCCACCTACGAGCAGTACTTC
CDR3 protein: CASSSQGPTYEQYF

V gene: TRBV7-8
D gene: .
J gene: TRBJ2-3
clone size: .
CDR3 DNA: TGTGCCAGCAGCTTAGAGGGGTGGGGTCCCACAGATACGCAGTATTTT
CDR3 protein: CASSLEGWGPTDTQYF

V gene: TRBV2
D gene: TRBD2
J gene: TRBJ2-7
clone size: .
CDR3 DNA: TGTGCCAGCAGTCCGACCGCAGAACAGCTAGCGGGGGGGGCCTACGAGCAGTACTTC
CDR3 protein: CASSPTAEQLAGGAYEQYF

V gene: TRBV5-1
D gene: .
J gene: TRBJ1-2
clone size: .
CDR3 DNA: TGCGCCAGCAGCTTGGACAGGAACTATGGCTACACCTTC
CDR3 protein: CASSLDRNYGYTF

V gene: TRBV28
D gene: .
J gene: TRBJ2-3
clone size: .
CDR3 DNA: TGTGCCAGCAGTTTTGCCCCCCCGAGGGGAAGCAGCACAGATACGCAGTATTTT
CDR3 protein: CASSFAPPRGSSTDTQYF

V gene: TRBV24-1
D gene: .
J gene: TRBJ1-4
clone size: .
CDR3 DNA: TGTGCCACCAGTACGGGGGAGTTGGGTGAAAAACTGTTTTTT
CDR3 protein: CATSTGELGEKLFF

V gene: TRBV5-5
D gene: TRBD2
J gene: TRBJ2-7
clone size: .
CDR3 DNA: TGTGCCAGCAGCTTTCACCTGGCGGGGGTCTACGAGCAGTACTTC
CDR3 protein: CASSFHLAGVYEQYF

V gene: TRBV7-9
D gene: TRBD2
J gene: TRBJ2-1
clone size: .
CDR3 DNA: TGTGCCAGCAGCCTGACTAGCGGGAGCGATGAGCAGTTCTTC
CDR3 protein: CASSLTSGSDEQFF

V gene: TRBV4-1
D gene: TRBD2
J gene: TRBJ2-7
clone size: .
CDR3 DNA: TGCGCCAGCAGCCAAGGGAGTAGCGGGGGCTCCTACGAGCAGTACTTC
CDR3 protein: CASSQGSSGGSYEQYF

V gene: TRBV15
D gene: TRBD2
J gene: TRBJ2-5
clone size: .
CDR3 DNA: TGTGCCACCAGCAGAGATCTGTGGCTAGCGGGAGTGGGGGAGACCCAGTACTTC
CDR3 protein: CATSRDLWLAGVGETQYF

V gene: TRBV5-6
D gene: .
J gene: TRBJ1-1
clone size: .
CDR3 DNA: TGTGCCAGCAGCTTGGCGTTGAACACTGAAGCTTTCTTT
CDR3 protein: CASSLALNTEAFF

V gene: TRBV6-1
D gene: .
J gene: TRBJ2-5
clone size: .
CDR3 DNA: TGTGCCAGCAGTGAACCAGGACAGTCCCAAGAGACCCAGTACTTC
CDR3 protein: CASSEPGQSQETQYF

V gene: TRBV5-4
D gene: .
J gene: TRBJ2-7
clone size: .
CDR3 DNA: TGTGCCAGCAGCAAAGACCGGGACCCAGCCTACGAGCAGTACTTC
CDR3 protein: CASSKDRDPAYEQYF

V gene: TRBV18
D gene: .
J gene: TRBJ2-7
clone size: .
CDR3 DNA: TGTGCCAGCTCACCACCTAGCTCCTACGAGCAGTACTTC
CDR3 protein: CASSPPSSYEQYF

V gene: TRBV28
D gene: TRBD1
J gene: TRBJ1-3
clone size: once
CDR3 DNA: TGTGCCAGCAGCCCGACAGGGGCTGGAAACACCATATATTTT
CDR3 protein: CASSPTGAGNTIYF

V gene: TRBV27
D gene: TRBD2
J gene: TRBJ2-3
clone size: .
CDR3 DNA: TGTGCCAGCAGTTCGGGACTAGCGGGAGTAGATACGCAGTATTTT
CDR3 protein: CASSSGLAGVDTQYF

V gene: TRBV7-2
D gene: .
J gene: TRBJ2-6
clone size: .
CDR3 DNA: TGTGCCTCGCGTAACTCTGGGGCCAACGTCCTGACTTTC
CDR3 protein: CASRNSGANVLTF

V gene: TRBV18
D gene: TRBD1
J gene: TRBJ1-5
clone size: .
CDR3 DNA: TGTGCCAGCTCACCGGGAGGGGGCCAGCCCCAGCATTTT
CDR3 protein: CASSPGGGQPQHF

V gene: TRBV7-2
D gene: .
J gene: TRBJ1-1
clone size: .
CDR3 DNA: TGTGCCTTATCCAGGGCCACTGAAGCTTTCTTT
CDR3 protein: CALSRATEAFF

V gene: TRBV7-3
D gene: .
J gene: TRBJ2-2
clone size: .
CDR3 DNA: TGTGCCAGCAGCTTGGGAGCCCGCGATACCGGGGAGCTGTTTTTT
CDR3 protein: CASSLGARDTGELFF

V gene: TRBV28
D gene: TRBD2
J gene: TRBJ2-1
clone size: .
CDR3 DNA: TGTGCCAGCAGTGAGGCGGCGGGAGTCAATGAGCAGTTCTTC
CDR3 protein: CASSEAAGVNEQFF

V gene: TRBV15
D gene: TRBD2
J gene: TRBJ2-4
clone size: once
CDR3 DNA: TGTGCCACCAGCAGAGCGGCGGCTAGCGGGAGGAACATTCAGTACTTC
CDR3 protein: CATSRAAASGRNIQYF

V gene: TRBV30
D gene: TRBD1
J gene: TRBJ2-7
clone size: .
CDR3 DNA: TGTGCCTGGAGTACCGGACAGGGGGCCGAGCAGTACTTC
CDR3 protein: CAWSTGQGAEQYF

V gene: TRBV12-3/TRBV12-4
D gene: .
J gene: TRBJ1-1
clone size: .
CDR3 DNA: TGTGCCAGCAGCCCGGGACTTGAAGCTTTCTTT
CDR3 protein: CASSPGLEAFF

V gene: TRBV6-5
D gene: .
J gene: TRBJ2-7
clone size: .
CDR3 DNA: TGTGCCAGCAGTTATTCAAAAAACTACGAGCAGTACTTC
CDR3 protein: CASSYSKNYEQYF

V gene: TRBV6-5
D gene: TRBD2
J gene: TRBJ2-3
clone size: .
CDR3 DNA: TGTGCCAGCAGTTATACTAGCGGGAGCACAGATACGCAGTATTTT
CDR3 protein: CASSYTSGSTDTQYF

V gene: TRBV19
D gene: .
J gene: TRBJ1-2
clone size: .
CDR3 DNA: TGTGCCAGTAGTATGTGGCAGTCCTATGGCTACACCTTC
CDR3 protein: CASSMWQSYGYTF

V gene: TRBV12-3/TRBV12-4
D gene: TRBD1
J gene: TRBJ1-2
clone size: .
CDR3 DNA: TGTGCCAGCAGCCCCGGACAGGGCTATGGCTACACCTTC
CDR3 protein: CASSPGQGYGYTF

V gene: TRBV7-2
D gene: TRBD2
J gene: TRBJ2-7
clone size: .
CDR3 DNA: TGTGCCAGCAGCTTAGATAGACTAGCGGGATTCCGGGAGGAGCAGTACTTC
CDR3 protein: CASSLDRLAGFREEQYF

V gene: TRBV5-5
D gene: .
J gene: TRBJ1-1
clone size: .
CDR3 DNA: TGTGCCAGCAGCTTGGGAGTTGGGGCTTTCTTT
CDR3 protein: CASSLGVGAFF

V gene: TRBV30
D gene: TRBD1
J gene: TRBJ1-3
clone size: .
CDR3 DNA: TGTGCCTGGAACTTTGACAGGGCTGGAAACACCATATATTTT
CDR3 protein: CAWNFDRAGNTIYF

V gene: TRBV2
D gene: .
J gene: TRBJ2-7
clone size: .
CDR3 DNA: TGTGCCAGCACCCCGAAGAGGACTCGTCACTACGAGCAGTACTTC
CDR3 protein: CASTPKRTRHYEQYF

V gene: TRBV24-1
D gene: TRBD1
J gene: TRBJ1-1
clone size: once
CDR3 DNA: TGTGCCACTTCCGGGACAGGGGGCACTGAAGCTTTCTTT
CDR3 protein: CATSGTGGTEAFF

V gene: TRBV18
D gene: .
J gene: TRBJ1-6
clone size: .
CDR3 DNA: TGTGCCAGCTCACGCCTCGGCGGGGATCAAGATAATTCACCCCTCCACTTT
CDR3 protein: CASSRLGGDQDNSPLHF

V gene: TRBV7-8
D gene: .
J gene: TRBJ2-1
clone size: .
CDR3 DNA: TGTGCCAGCAGCGGGCGGGGACGGGATGAGCAGTTCTTC
CDR3 protein: CASSGRGRDEQFF

V gene: TRBV29-1
D gene: .
J gene: TRBJ2-7
clone size: .
CDR3 DNA: TGCAGCGTTGGCGCCGCCTACGAGCAGTACTTC
CDR3 protein: CSVGAAYEQYF

V gene: TRBV6-5
D gene: TRBD1
J gene: TRBJ1-2
clone size: once
CDR3 DNA: TGTGCCAGCAAAGAAGACAGGGCTAACTATGGCTACACCTTC
CDR3 protein: CASKEDRANYGYTF

V gene: TRBV24-1
D gene: TRBD1
J gene: TRBJ1-5
clone size: once
CDR3 DNA: TGTGCCACCAGTGACCGGACAGGGGGGAATCAGCCCCAGCATTTT
CDR3 protein: CATSDRTGGNQPQHF

V gene: TRBV2
D gene: TRBD1
J gene: TRBJ2-2
clone size: .
CDR3 DNA: TGTGCCAGCAGGGGACAGGGGCGGACCGGGGAGCTGTTTTTT
CDR3 protein: CASRGQGRTGELFF

V gene: TRBV27
D gene: TRBD2
J gene: TRBJ2-1
clone size: .
CDR3 DNA: TGTGCCAGCAGTTTAAGGGGACTAGTCCATGAGCAGTTCTTC
CDR3 protein: CASSLRGLVHEQFF

V gene: TRBV21-1
D gene: .
J gene: TRBJ2-7
clone size: .
CDR3 DNA: TGTGCCAGCAGCACATTGACTAGCGGGAGCCCCTCCGAGCAGTACTTC
CDR3 protein: CASSTLTSGSPSEQYF

V gene: TRBV28
D gene: TRBD1
J gene: TRBJ2-5
clone size: .
CDR3 DNA: TGTGCCAGCAGCAAACGACAGGGAGTCGAGACCCAGTACTTC
CDR3 protein: CASSKRQGVETQYF

V gene: TRBV5-1
D gene: .
J gene: TRBJ2-3
clone size: .
CDR3 DNA: TGCGCCAGCAGCCGTGGCACAGATACGCAGTATTTT
CDR3 protein: CASSRGTDTQYF

V gene: TRBV9
D gene: .
J gene: TRBJ2-1
clone size: .
CDR3 DNA: TGTGCCAGCAGCGTAGACGGGCTAGCGTCCAATGAGCAGTTCTTC
CDR3 protein: CASSVDGLASNEQFF

V gene: TRBV30
D gene: TRBD2
J gene: TRBJ2-1
clone size: .
CDR3 DNA: TGTGCCTGGAGCGACGGGACTAGTACGTACAATGAGCAGTTCTTC
CDR3 protein: CAWSDGTSTYNEQFF

V gene: TRBV28
D gene: .
J gene: TRBJ2-1
clone size: .
CDR3 DNA: TGTGCCAGCATCCCGTACAGGGAAGGCTATTACACTGAGCAGTTCTTC
CDR3 protein: CASIPYREGYYTEQFF

V gene: TRBV19
D gene: .
J gene: TRBJ1-6
clone size: .
CDR3 DNA: TGTGCCACCCGCTACAGGGAGCCTAATTCACCCCTCCACTTT
CDR3 protein: CATRYREPNSPLHF

V gene: TRBV6-1
D gene: .
J gene: TRBJ1-4
clone size: .
CDR3 DNA: TGTGCCAGCAGTGAAAACCATATTATGAGTCTGGGCGAAAAACTGTTTTTT
CDR3 protein: CASSENHIMSLGEKLFF